The 24 T cell receptor beta chains given below trace back to one sample, sequenced in a study of cytomegalovirus exposure and HLA in healthy donors. The primer mix had 60 Vbeta and 13 Jbeta primers. Data came from immunoSEQ multiplex PCR; TCRdb stores just in-frame clones and leaves some out. In the table there are some 99,000 clones, about 80% of which are singletons. The sample was PBMCs. The receptors shown here come from a woman between 45 and 65 years old in good health and CMV-seropositive.

With respect to this clone: An end of the junction differs from the germline gene, which may be a read error. The chain has TRBV6-5 and TRBJ2-6, with 9 bases aligning to TRBD1. Looked up from germline, CDR1 is MNHEY and CDR2 is SVGAGI. This CDR3 region has 12 residues. CDR3 in amino acids: CASRTGANGLTF. CDR3 nucleotides: TGTGCCAGCCGGACAGGGGCCAACGGCCTGACTTTC.

The V and J genes are TRBV28 and TRBJ2-6; weak D call: TRBD1 (6 bases). The V and J ends lost 5 bases and 2 bases respectively, with 13 bases between them. The length of the CDR3 is 16 residues. The germline gives CDR1 MDHEN, CDR2 SYDVKM. As DNA, the CDR3 is TGTGCCAGCAGTCCCTGGGGGCGGGCTGGGGCCAACGTCCTGACTTTC. It translates to CASSPWGRAGANVLTF.

This sequence joins TRBV7-3 and TRBJ2-2; possible D gene TRBD1, 5 bases. V lost 6 bases to trimming and J lost 1 base, with 9 bases between them. The germline CDR1 and CDR2 sequences are SGHTA and FQGTGA. The CDR3 has 14 residues. The CDR3 reads CASSYQGNTGELFF. The DNA of the CDR3 is TGTGCCAGCAGTTACCAGGGGAACACCGGGGAGCTGTTTTTT.

V is TRBV4-3 and J is TRBJ2-1; TRBD2 agrees at 10 bases. Germline V gene data show CDR1 as LGHNA and CDR2 as YSLEER. Losses at the gene ends were 0 bases for V and 3 bases for J; bases not matched to a gene: 2. The CDR3 is 16 residues long. CDR3 sequence: CASSQDRTSGYNEQFF. CDR3 bases: TGCGCCAGCAGCCAAGATAGGACTAGCGGCTACAATGAGCAGTTCTTC.

This clone showed up just a few times. The chain carries TRBV2 and TRBJ1-1; TRBD1 might be the D (6 bases). Germline CDR1 reads SNHLY; CDR2 reads FYNNEI. Between the trimmed V and J ends, which lost 6 bases and 6 bases, there was a span of 11 bases. This CDR3 has 12 residues. CDR3 DNA: TGTGCCAGCAGGGGGGGGGCAGCTGAAGCTTTCTTT. It codes for CASRGGAAEAFF.

CDR3 in amino acids: CASRFSDRGAREAFF. CDR3 nucleotides: TGTGCCAGCAGGTTTTCAGATCGTGGGGCGCGGGAAGCTTTCTTT. V usage is TRBV5-6 and J usage is TRBJ1-1; D possibly corresponds to TRBD1 (5 bases). CDR1 is SGHDT and CDR2 is YYEEEE in the germline V gene. The CDR3 extends over 15 amino acids. V lost 5 bases and J lost 8, with 22 bases in between.

Only a few counts were recorded for this clone. The CDR3 DNA is TGTGCCAGCAGACCGGGACTAGCGGGAGTGTACGAGCAGTACTTC. Its translation: CASRPGLAGVYEQYF. The chain joins TRBV6-6 to TRBJ2-7; 14 nucleotides line up with TRBD2. The CDR3 length is 15 residues. CDR1 is MNHNY and CDR2 is SVGAGI in the germline V gene (reference sequence). V trimming: 6 bases; J trimming: 4 bases; junction bases outside the gene matches: 5.

This rearrangement joins TRBV10-3 to TRBJ1-1; D gene uncertain. CDR1 is ENHRY, CDR2 SYGVKD, per germline. The CDR3 runs 15 residues. Trimming pared 4 bases from V and 4 bases from J, leaving 16 bases between. This CDR3 is CAISGLLSRGTEAFF. The DNA of the CDR3 is TGTGCCATCAGTGGCCTACTATCCCGGGGCACTGAAGCTTTCTTT.

This chain joins TRBV4-1 and TRBJ2-2; D uncertain. CDR1 MGHRA and CDR2 YSYEKL come from the germline V gene. V was trimmed by 0 bases and J by 5 bases, leaving 10 bases between them. The CDR3 runs 15 residues. CDR3 nucleotide sequence: TGCGCCAGCAGCCAAGACCACGGGTTTACCGGGGAGCTGTTTTTT. This gives the protein CASSQDHGFTGELFF.

This chain connects TRBV6-5 to TRBJ1-1, with TRBD1 matching over 8 bases. The CDR3 is 14 amino acids. Germline V gene lookup returns CDR1 MNHEY and CDR2 SVGAGI. Trimming at V came to 5 bases and at J to 1 base, leaving 3 bases not matched to a gene. The CDR3 is CASSKTGANTEAFF. CDR3 in DNA: TGTGCCAGCAGTAAGACAGGGGCGAACACTGAAGCTTTCTTT.

In its sample, this clone was seen once. The chain has TRBV2 and TRBJ2-7; 12 positions agree with TRBD2. The CDR3 extends over 16 amino acids. Losses at the gene ends were 5 bases for V and 3 bases for J; bases not matched to a gene: 8. The V gene's germline CDR1 is SNHLY and CDR2 FYNNEI. This CDR3 reads CASSQSLAGGRYEQYF. DNA for the CDR3: TGTGCCAGCAGTCAATCACTAGCGGGAGGTCGCTACGAGCAGTACTTC.

The rearrangement links TRBV5-4 to TRBJ2-3; 12 bases match TRBD2. V shed 4 bases, J shed 4 bases, and the junction held 7 bases outside the gene matches. Germline CDR1 is SGHNT and CDR2 is YYREEE (reference sequence). The CDR3 totals 16 residues. In DNA, the CDR3 is TGTGCCAGCAGCAAGACTAGCGGGAGTATCGCAGATACGCAGTATTTT. It specifies CASSKTSGSIADTQYF.

As to this clone: Other DNA sequences within the sample encode an identical CDR3. This chain joins TRBV2 and TRBJ2-7; TRBD1 aligns across 7 bases. The CDR3 is 15 residues long. Germline V gives CDR1 SNHLY, CDR2 FYNNEI. With V trimmed by 6 bases and J by 0 bases, 8 bases remained unmatched. The CDR3 coding sequence is TGTGCCAGCAGCCCGACCGGGACAGACTCCTACGAGCAGTACTTC. Its translation: CASSPTGTDSYEQYF. Based on the CDR3 plus reference TRBV2 and TRBJ2-7, the full variable domain is EPEVTQTPSHQVTQMGQEVILRCVPISNHLYFYWYRQILGQKVEFLVSFYNNEISEKSEIFDDQFSVERPDGSNFTLKIRSTKLEDSAMYFCASSPTGTDSYEQYFGPGTRLTVT.

J is TRBJ1-2 and V is TRBV5-4; tentatively, D is TRBD1 (5 bases). V was shortened by 3 bases and J by 4 bases, with 19 bases between the two germline ends. This CDR3 comprises 16 residues. Germline CDR1 and CDR2: SGHNT and YYREEE (reference sequence). CDR3 DNA sequence: TGTGCCAGCAGCTCGTTGTCAGGGTCGGGCCTCTATGGCTACACCTTC. It specifies CASSSLSGSGLYGYTF.

This clone was seen just once. This sequence joins TRBV25-1 and TRBJ1-1, with 8 bases identical to TRBD1. The CDR3 consists of 18 residues. Trimming cost V 4 bases and J 0 bases; bases outside gene matches: 13. Germline CDR1 and CDR2: MGHDK and SYGVNS. CDR3 in amino acids: CASSGAGQGANLNTEAFF. The CDR3, as DNA: TGTGCCAGCAGTGGGGCCGGGCAGGGGGCCAATCTGAACACTGAAGCTTTCTTT.

The genes are TRBV21-1 and TRBJ2-5; the table's D call, TRBD2, was not checked against the DNA. TRBV21-1 counts as a pseudogene. The CDR3 loop spans 15 amino acids. The CDR3 coding sequence is TGTGCCAGCAGCAAAGGAGGCGGGGAACAAGAGACCCAGTACTTC. This codes for CASSKGGGEQETQYF.

The chain combines TRBV5-5 with TRBJ2-7; D possibly corresponds to TRBD2 (6 bases). CDR1 and CDR2 (germline): SGHKS, YYEKEE (reference sequence). The CDR3 is made up of 16 amino acids. V was pared by 4 bases and J by 1 base, with 18 bases between. This CDR3 is CASSIGMGLSSYEQYF. The DNA of the CDR3 is TGTGCCAGCAGCATTGGTATGGGACTCAGTTCCTACGAGCAGTACTTC.

This chain links TRBV19 with TRBJ1-1, with D perhaps matching TRBD1 (6 bases). Germline V gives CDR1 LNHDA, CDR2 SQIVND (reference sequence). The V end lost 4 bases, the J end lost 5 bases, and 14 bases lay between the germline ends. The CDR3 runs to 14 residues. The CDR3 reads CASSTAGGRTEAFF. DNA for the CDR3: TGTGCCAGTAGTACCGCCGGGGGGCGGACTGAAGCTTTCTTT. The full variable domain, its missing parts supplied by reference TRBV19 and TRBJ1-1, is DGGITQSPKYLFRKEGQNVTLSCEQNLNHDAMYWYRQDPGQGLRLIYYSQIVNDFQKGDIAEGYSVSREKKESFPLTVTSAQKNPTAFYLCASSTAGGRTEAFFGQGTRLTVV.

This sequence joins TRBV9 and TRBJ1-2, with 7 nucleotides matching TRBD1. With V trimmed by 2 bases and J by 4 bases, 5 bases remained unmatched. Germline CDR1 reads SGDLS; CDR2 reads YYNGEE. The CDR3 runs 14 residues. The CDR3 loop reads CASSVEGATYGYTF. The DNA of the CDR3 is TGTGCCAGCAGCGTTGAGGGGGCTACCTATGGCTACACCTTC.

The chain is built from TRBV7-9 and TRBJ2-7; possibly TRBD1 for D (6 bases). The CDR3 runs 14 residues. Between the trimmed V and J ends, which lost 2 bases and 1 base, there was a span of 9 bases. The V gene's germline CDR1 is SEHNR and CDR2 FQNEAQ (reference sequence). The CDR3 coding sequence is TGTGCCAGCAGCTTAAAAGGGGGATCCTACGAGCAGTACTTC. It codes for CASSLKGGSYEQYF.

Points on this clone: Other DNA sequences in this specimen translate into the identical CDR3. J is TRBJ1-2 and V is TRBV10-3; weak D call: TRBD1 (5 bases). The CDR3 totals 13 residues. Germline assignment: CDR1 ENHRY and CDR2 SYGVKD. V was pared by 0 bases and J by 3 bases, with 5 bases between. CDR3 loop: CAISESQDYGYTF. CDR3 bases: TGTGCCATCAGTGAGTCACAGGACTATGGCTACACCTTC.

Comment on this clone: At one end the junction does not follow the germline gene, possibly because of a read error. In the same sample, other DNA sequences code for this CDR3. The chain recombines TRBV18 with TRBJ2-7, with unresolved D. Germline V gene data show CDR1 as KGHSH and CDR2 as LQKENI. The CDR3 sequence is 13 residues long. As DNA, the CDR3 is TGTGCCAGTTCACCAGCTCCGGGCTACGAGCAGTACTTC. It is translated as CASSPAPGYEQYF.

The chain uses TRBV5-8 and TRBJ2-7, with 13 bases matching TRBD2. This CDR3 is built from 16 residues. Germline CDR1 and CDR2: SGHTS and YDEGEE. Germline trimming cut 2 bases from V and 6 bases from J; bases unmatched to any gene: 8. CDR3 region: CASSFTSGGAPGEQYF. In DNA form, the CDR3 reads TGTGCCAGCAGCTTCACTAGCGGGGGGGCCCCAGGCGAGCAGTACTTC.

The chain is built from TRBV7-2 and TRBJ2-3; maybe TRBD2 (5 bases). CDR1 and CDR2 from the germline V gene are SGHTA and FQGNSA. This CDR3 spans 14 amino acids. The ends were cut back, 5 bases at V and 5 bases at J, with 14 bases in the middle. CDR3 DNA: TGTGCCAGCAGCCCGCTGATACTAGTAGATACGCAGTATTTT. As protein: CASSPLILVDTQYF.